This is a list of T cell receptor beta chains from one sample in a study of blood T cell repertoires in COVID-19. Here immunoSEQ multiplex PCR was the method, and the copy in TCRdb shows in-frame clones only, minus some. The profile shows 73,000 or so clones, about 86% of them singletons. Material for sequencing was peripheral blood. These receptors were taken from a woman aged 60-75 years with acute or convalescent COVID-19. Both conserved end residues are part of each CDR3. The order of the fields is CDR3 length, J gene, clone size, V gene, D gene, CDR3 DNA, CDR3 protein. A D gene is named only where the DNA matches it firmly. Not all rows give a size; the values are once, few, many and, for expanded clones, a class.

cdr3_length: 13
j_call: TRBJ2-4
clone_size: NA
v_call: TRBV3-1/TRBV3-2
d_call: NA
cdr3_nt: TGTGCCAGCAGCCTTCAGGACAAAAACATTCAGTACTTC
cdr3_aa: CASSLQDKNIQYF

cdr3_length: 14
j_call: TRBJ2-7
clone_size: once
v_call: TRBV3-1/TRBV3-2
d_call: TRBD1
cdr3_nt: TGTGCCAGCAGCCACGGGACAGGGGCCTACGAGCAGTACTTC
cdr3_aa: CASSHGTGAYEQYF

cdr3_length: 16
j_call: TRBJ1-6
clone_size: few
v_call: TRBV7-6
d_call: NA
cdr3_nt: TGTGCCAGCAGCTCCGAGACAGGCTCCTATAATTCACCCCTCCACTTT
cdr3_aa: CASSSETGSYNSPLHF

cdr3_length: 15
j_call: TRBJ1-2
clone_size: NA
v_call: TRBV4-1
d_call: NA
cdr3_nt: TGCGCCAGCAGCCAATCGGAGCTTTCTAACTATGGCTACACCTTC
cdr3_aa: CASSQSELSNYGYTF

cdr3_length: 16
j_call: TRBJ2-3
clone_size: NA
v_call: TRBV7-9
d_call: TRBD1
cdr3_nt: TGTGCCAGCAGCGAGCGGACAGGACCTAGCACAGATACGCAGTATTTT
cdr3_aa: CASSERTGPSTDTQYF

cdr3_length: 18
j_call: TRBJ1-4
clone_size: NA
v_call: TRBV27
d_call: TRBD1
cdr3_nt: TGTGCCAGCAGTGAGATCCCGGGACAGAACTCACTTAATGAAAAACTGTTTTTT
cdr3_aa: CASSEIPGQNSLNEKLFF

cdr3_length: 15
j_call: TRBJ1-6
clone_size: NA
v_call: TRBV19
d_call: NA
cdr3_nt: TGTGCCAGTAGTATTGGCGAAACTAATAATTCACCCCTCCACTTT
cdr3_aa: CASSIGETNNSPLHF

cdr3_length: 16
j_call: TRBJ2-2
clone_size: once
v_call: TRBV5-1
d_call: TRBD1
cdr3_nt: TGCGCCAGCAGCCTCCATGGACAGGGTAACACCGGGGAGCTGTTTTTT
cdr3_aa: CASSLHGQGNTGELFF

cdr3_length: 14
j_call: TRBJ1-1
clone_size: NA
v_call: TRBV2
d_call: NA
cdr3_nt: TGTGCCAGCATTAAAGGGGCAGGGGACACTGAAGCTTTCTTT
cdr3_aa: CASIKGAGDTEAFF

cdr3_length: 10
j_call: TRBJ2-2
clone_size: NA
v_call: TRBV29-1
d_call: TRBD1
cdr3_nt: TGCAGCGTTGAACAGCAGGGGGTGTTTTTT
cdr3_aa: CSVEQQGVFF

cdr3_length: 16
j_call: TRBJ2-7
clone_size: NA
v_call: TRBV4-2
d_call: NA
cdr3_nt: TGTGCCAGCAGCCAAGGAGAGGGGGGAGGGGTCTACGAGCAGTACTTC
cdr3_aa: CASSQGEGGGVYEQYF

cdr3_length: 12
j_call: TRBJ2-1
clone_size: few
v_call: TRBV29-1
d_call: TRBD2
cdr3_nt: TGCAGCGTTCTAGCGGAGGACAATGAGCAGTTCTTC
cdr3_aa: CSVLAEDNEQFF

cdr3_length: 12
j_call: TRBJ1-1
clone_size: NA
v_call: TRBV19
d_call: NA
cdr3_nt: TGTGCCAGTAGTATGGGCGCGTTACCAGCTTTCTTT
cdr3_aa: CASSMGALPAFF

cdr3_length: 16
j_call: TRBJ2-3
clone_size: NA
v_call: TRBV9
d_call: TRBD2
cdr3_nt: TGTGCCAGCAGCGTTAGCGGGGGAAACTTCACAGATACGCAGTATTTT
cdr3_aa: CASSVSGGNFTDTQYF

cdr3_length: 15
j_call: TRBJ1-2
clone_size: NA
v_call: TRBV3-1/TRBV3-2
d_call: NA
cdr3_nt: TGTGCCAGCAGCCAAGAGGTAGGGGATAATAGTGGCTACACCTTC
cdr3_aa: CASSQEVGDNSGYTF

cdr3_length: 18
j_call: TRBJ1-5
clone_size: NA
v_call: TRBV18
d_call: NA
cdr3_nt: TGTGCCAGCTCGGGGATTACGGCGAGGGTGGATGGCAATCAGCCCCAGCATTTT
cdr3_aa: CASSGITARVDGNQPQHF

cdr3_length: 13
j_call: TRBJ2-7
clone_size: NA
v_call: TRBV6-5
d_call: TRBD2
cdr3_nt: TGTGCCAGCAGCTCGGGAGGGAACTACGAGCAGTACTTC
cdr3_aa: CASSSGGNYEQYF

cdr3_length: 15
j_call: TRBJ1-1
clone_size: NA
v_call: TRBV19
d_call: NA
cdr3_nt: TGTGCCACTGGGGGGGGAGGTAGCCTGAACACTGAAGCTTTCTTT
cdr3_aa: CATGGGGSLNTEAFF

cdr3_length: 13
j_call: TRBJ2-7
clone_size: NA
v_call: TRBV7-2
d_call: NA
cdr3_nt: TGTGCCAGCAGCTCTGGGACAATGGACGAGCAGTACTTC
cdr3_aa: CASSSGTMDEQYF

cdr3_length: 15
j_call: TRBJ1-2
clone_size: NA
v_call: TRBV6-5
d_call: NA
cdr3_nt: TGTGCCAGCAAGCCAGGCCCGGGCGAGGGCTATGGCTACACCTTC
cdr3_aa: CASKPGPGEGYGYTF

cdr3_length: 18
j_call: TRBJ2-1
clone_size: NA
v_call: TRBV7-9
d_call: TRBD2
cdr3_nt: TGTGCCAGCAGCCCTAGGTTGAGCGGGGGGGCCAGGTGGACTGAGCAGTTCTTC
cdr3_aa: CASSPRLSGGARWTEQFF

cdr3_length: 15
j_call: TRBJ2-1
clone_size: many
v_call: TRBV9
d_call: TRBD2
cdr3_nt: TGTGCCAGCAGCGGTAGAGCGGGGGTATCTCCTGAGCAGTTCTTC
cdr3_aa: CASSGRAGVSPEQFF

cdr3_length: 13
j_call: TRBJ1-3
clone_size: NA
v_call: TRBV2
d_call: NA
cdr3_nt: TGTGCCAGCAGTGAAGGCCGGTTAAACACCATATATTTT
cdr3_aa: CASSEGRLNTIYF

cdr3_length: 13
j_call: TRBJ1-5
clone_size: NA
v_call: TRBV27
d_call: NA
cdr3_nt: TGTGCCAGCAGTGGTCAGGGTCATCAGCCCCAGCATTTT
cdr3_aa: CASSGQGHQPQHF

cdr3_length: 17
j_call: TRBJ2-2
clone_size: NA
v_call: TRBV12-5
d_call: TRBD1
cdr3_nt: TGTGCTAGTGGTTTGGTGGTAGGGACAGGGGCGACCGGGGAGCTGTTTTTT
cdr3_aa: CASGLVVGTGATGELFF

cdr3_length: 15
j_call: TRBJ1-1
clone_size: NA
v_call: TRBV5-3
d_call: TRBD1
cdr3_nt: TGTGCCAGAAGCTTACAGGGGGCGGGGAACACTGAAGCTTTCTTT
cdr3_aa: CARSLQGAGNTEAFF

cdr3_length: 13
j_call: TRBJ1-2
clone_size: NA
v_call: TRBV27
d_call: NA
cdr3_nt: TGTGCCAGCAGCGGTGGACGGGATCATGGCTACACCTTC
cdr3_aa: CASSGGRDHGYTF

cdr3_length: 14
j_call: TRBJ1-1
clone_size: NA
v_call: TRBV19
d_call: NA
cdr3_nt: TGTGCCAGTAGTAACAGTCACGGGAGCACTGAAGCTTTCTTT
cdr3_aa: CASSNSHGSTEAFF

cdr3_length: 15
j_call: TRBJ1-5
clone_size: NA
v_call: TRBV15
d_call: NA
cdr3_nt: TGTGCCACCAGCAGAGATGGCCAGGCGCCCCGGCCCCAGCATTTT
cdr3_aa: CATSRDGQAPRPQHF

cdr3_length: 15
j_call: TRBJ1-1
clone_size: NA
v_call: TRBV7-3
d_call: TRBD1
cdr3_nt: TGTGCCAGCAGCTTAGGGGGACAGGGGTTCACTGAAGCTTTCTTT
cdr3_aa: CASSLGGQGFTEAFF

cdr3_length: 13
j_call: TRBJ2-7
clone_size: NA
v_call: TRBV6-5
d_call: NA
cdr3_nt: TGTGCCAGCAGTTACTCCTTCGCCTACGAGCAGTACTTC
cdr3_aa: CASSYSFAYEQYF

cdr3_length: 15
j_call: TRBJ2-4
clone_size: NA
v_call: TRBV19
d_call: TRBD2
cdr3_nt: TGTGCCAGTAGTATATCTGGCGGGGGGGCTGGGATTCAGTACTTC
cdr3_aa: CASSISGGGAGIQYF

cdr3_length: 14
j_call: TRBJ1-1
clone_size: NA
v_call: TRBV6-5
d_call: NA
cdr3_nt: TGTGCCAGCAGTTACTCCCAGCCGGGGGCTGAAGCTTTCTTT
cdr3_aa: CASSYSQPGAEAFF

cdr3_length: 14
j_call: TRBJ2-1
clone_size: NA
v_call: TRBV5-1
d_call: TRBD2
cdr3_nt: TGCGCCAGCAGCTCGCAAAGCGGGGGGGGCGAGCAGTTCTTC
cdr3_aa: CASSSQSGGGEQFF

cdr3_length: 14
j_call: TRBJ1-6
clone_size: NA
v_call: TRBV3-1/TRBV3-2
d_call: NA
cdr3_nt: TGTGCCAGCAGCCAAGGCGGGGGCGGTTCACCCCTCCACTTT
cdr3_aa: CASSQGGGGSPLHF

cdr3_length: 13
j_call: TRBJ2-3
clone_size: NA
v_call: TRBV28
d_call: NA
cdr3_nt: TGTGCCATCACGGACACACACACAGATACGCAGTATTTT
cdr3_aa: CAITDTHTDTQYF

cdr3_length: 11
j_call: TRBJ1-2
clone_size: once
v_call: TRBV30
d_call: NA
cdr3_nt: TGTGCCTTGAGGAGGGCGGGGGGCTACACCTTC
cdr3_aa: CALRRAGGYTF

cdr3_length: 16
j_call: TRBJ1-5
clone_size: NA
v_call: TRBV19
d_call: NA
cdr3_nt: TGTGCCAGTAGTATAGACGCGGCCCCCAGCAATCAGCCCCAGCATTTT
cdr3_aa: CASSIDAAPSNQPQHF

cdr3_length: 16
j_call: TRBJ1-2
clone_size: NA
v_call: TRBV5-1
d_call: TRBD1
cdr3_nt: TGCGCCAGCAGCTCCTCGGGGGACAGGGGCGGCTATGGCTACACCTTC
cdr3_aa: CASSSSGDRGGYGYTF

cdr3_length: 12
j_call: TRBJ1-3
clone_size: NA
v_call: TRBV9
d_call: NA
cdr3_nt: TGTGCCAGCAGCCCCGACAGAAACACCATATATTTT
cdr3_aa: CASSPDRNTIYF

cdr3_length: 15
j_call: TRBJ1-2
clone_size: NA
v_call: TRBV30
d_call: NA
cdr3_nt: TGTGCCTGCCCACCCGGGACATCAGCTAACTATGGCTACACCTTC
cdr3_aa: CACPPGTSANYGYTF

cdr3_length: 14
j_call: TRBJ1-4
clone_size: NA
v_call: TRBV18
d_call: NA
cdr3_nt: TGTGCCAGCTCACCAGGCCGAGGGAATGAAAAACTGTTTTTT
cdr3_aa: CASSPGRGNEKLFF

cdr3_length: 15
j_call: TRBJ2-1
clone_size: NA
v_call: TRBV11-2
d_call: TRBD1
cdr3_nt: TGTGCCAGCAGCCGGACAGGGATATCCTACAATGAGCAGTTCTTC
cdr3_aa: CASSRTGISYNEQFF

cdr3_length: 15
j_call: TRBJ1-2
clone_size: NA
v_call: TRBV5-1
d_call: TRBD1
cdr3_nt: TGCGCCAGCAGCGCCCGGACAGGGGGCAACTATGGCTACACCTTC
cdr3_aa: CASSARTGGNYGYTF

cdr3_length: 15
j_call: TRBJ2-3
clone_size: NA
v_call: TRBV27
d_call: NA
cdr3_nt: TGTGCCAGCAGTTTATCGGGCAGGGTTGTAGATACGCAGTATTTT
cdr3_aa: CASSLSGRVVDTQYF

cdr3_length: 17
j_call: TRBJ2-5
clone_size: NA
v_call: TRBV9
d_call: TRBD2
cdr3_nt: TGTGCCAGCAGCACCCCCGGGACTAGCGGGGGGGAAGAGACCCAGTACTTC
cdr3_aa: CASSTPGTSGGEETQYF

cdr3_length: 18
j_call: TRBJ1-6
clone_size: once
v_call: TRBV27
d_call: TRBD1
cdr3_nt: TGTGCCAGCAGTTCCCCGACCTGGGACAGGGAATATAATTCACCCCTCCACTTT
cdr3_aa: CASSSPTWDREYNSPLHF

cdr3_length: 14
j_call: TRBJ1-4
clone_size: NA
v_call: TRBV5-1
d_call: NA
cdr3_nt: TGCGCCAGCAGACACCGGGACGGGGGTGAAAAACTGTTTTTT
cdr3_aa: CASRHRDGGEKLFF

cdr3_length: 15
j_call: TRBJ2-7
clone_size: NA
v_call: TRBV2
d_call: NA
cdr3_nt: TGTGCCAGCACCGAAGGAGGCAGCGGCCTCTACGAGCAGTACTTC
cdr3_aa: CASTEGGSGLYEQYF

cdr3_length: 15
j_call: TRBJ2-3
clone_size: NA
v_call: TRBV6-6
d_call: TRBD1
cdr3_nt: TGTGCCAGCACCCCCGGACAGGGAGGCACAGATACGCAGTATTTT
cdr3_aa: CASTPGQGGTDTQYF

cdr3_length: 13
j_call: TRBJ1-2
clone_size: NA
v_call: TRBV3-1/TRBV3-2
d_call: NA
cdr3_nt: TGTGCCAGCAGCCAAGCCTCAGGGTATGGCTACACCTTC
cdr3_aa: CASSQASGYGYTF

cdr3_length: 13
j_call: TRBJ1-1
clone_size: NA
v_call: TRBV9
d_call: TRBD1
cdr3_nt: TGTGCCAGCAGCGCCGACAGGGGTACTGAAGCTTTCTTT
cdr3_aa: CASSADRGTEAFF

cdr3_length: 14
j_call: TRBJ1-6
clone_size: many
v_call: TRBV2
d_call: NA
cdr3_nt: TGTGCCAGCAGTGAAGCGAGGAGCCATTCACCCCTCCACTTT
cdr3_aa: CASSEARSHSPLHF

cdr3_length: 14
j_call: TRBJ2-4
clone_size: NA
v_call: TRBV6-5
d_call: TRBD2
cdr3_nt: TGTGCCAGCAGGACGGGGGGAAGTAAAAACATTCAGTACTTC
cdr3_aa: CASRTGGSKNIQYF

cdr3_length: 16
j_call: TRBJ1-4
clone_size: once
v_call: TRBV18
d_call: NA
cdr3_nt: TGTGCCAGCTCACCACCGTTAAGGTCGGGGAGTGAAAAACTGTTTTTT
cdr3_aa: CASSPPLRSGSEKLFF

cdr3_length: 13
j_call: TRBJ1-6
clone_size: NA
v_call: TRBV19
d_call: TRBD1
cdr3_nt: TGTGCCAGTATAGGACAGGGGAATTCACCCCTCCACTTT
cdr3_aa: CASIGQGNSPLHF

cdr3_length: 13
j_call: TRBJ2-5
clone_size: once
v_call: TRBV9
d_call: NA
cdr3_nt: TGTGCCAGCAGCGTAGAGGCGGGAGAGACCCAGTACTTC
cdr3_aa: CASSVEAGETQYF